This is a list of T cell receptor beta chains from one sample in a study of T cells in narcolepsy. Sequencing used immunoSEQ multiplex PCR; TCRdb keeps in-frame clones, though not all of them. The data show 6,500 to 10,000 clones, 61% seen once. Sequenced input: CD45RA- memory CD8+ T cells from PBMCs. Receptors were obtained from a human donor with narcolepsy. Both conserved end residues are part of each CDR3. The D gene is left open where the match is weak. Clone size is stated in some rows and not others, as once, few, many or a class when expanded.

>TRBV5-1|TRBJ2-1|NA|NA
CASRLDGYNEQFF
TGCGCCAGCCGGCTAGACGGCTACAATGAGCAGTTCTTC
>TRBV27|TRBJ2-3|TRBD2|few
CASSLAGGDRDTAVF
TGTGCCAGCAGTTTAGCGGGGGGGGATCGAGATACAGCAGTATTT
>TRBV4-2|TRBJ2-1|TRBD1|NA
CASSQATGQGTPRSYNEQFF
TGTGCCAGCAGCCAAGCCACCGGACAGGGGACCCCACGCTCCTACAATGAGCAGTTCTTC
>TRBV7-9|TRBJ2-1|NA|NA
CASSLQGSNEQFF
TGTGCCAGCAGCTTACAGGGGTCCAATGAGCAGTTCTTC
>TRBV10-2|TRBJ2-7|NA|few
CASSAAGEQYF
TGCGCCAGCAGTGCGGCCGGGGAGCAGTACTTC
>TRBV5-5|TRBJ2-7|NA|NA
CASSLPSGGVSYEQYF
TGTGCCAGCAGCTTGCCCTCCGGGGGTGTCTCCTACGAGCAGTACTTC
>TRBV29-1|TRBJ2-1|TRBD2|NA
CSVDGGESYNEQFF
TGCAGCGTCGATGGGGGGGAGTCTTACAATGAGCAGTTCTTC
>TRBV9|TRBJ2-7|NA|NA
CASSVEGENYEQYF
TGTGCCAGCAGCGTAGAGGGGGAAAACTACGAGCAGTACTTC
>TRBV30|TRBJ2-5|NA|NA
CAWSTDHWETQYF
TGTGCCTGGAGTACGGACCATTGGGAGACCCAGTACTTC
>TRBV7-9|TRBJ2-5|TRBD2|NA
CASSSLAEQETQYF
TGTGCCAGCAGCTCACTAGCGGAACAAGAGACCCAGTACTTC
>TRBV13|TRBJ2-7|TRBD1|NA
CASSSFGGDRGPYEQYF
TGTGCCAGCAGCTCTTTCGGTGGGGACAGGGGGCCATACGAGCAGTACTTC
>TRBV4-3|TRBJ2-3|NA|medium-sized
CASSQDGRGTPNTQYF
TGCGCCAGCAGCCAAGATGGGAGGGGGACTCCAAATACGCAGTATTTT
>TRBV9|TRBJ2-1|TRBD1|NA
CASSLQGAFYNEQFF
TGTGCCAGCAGCTTACAGGGGGCTTTCTACAATGAGCAGTTCTTC